This TCR beta chain was captured by sequencing in a study of blood T cell repertoires in COVID-19. The CDR3 spans 15 residues. Germline loops: CDR1 MGHDK, CDR2 SYGVNS. The V and J ends lost 1 base and 0 bases respectively, with 9 bases between them. This table comes from immunoSEQ multiplex PCR, and its TCRdb copy is limited to in-frame clones, with some not included. The sample shows 120,000 to 150,000 clones, about 88% of them seen only once. The TCR was taken from a human donor with COVID-19, enrolled during active disease. The donor label of this sample is uncertain. The J gene is TRBJ1-2, the V gene TRBV25-1; weak D call: TRBD1 (6 bases). Sequenced: peripheral blood. The CDR3 loop is CASSELGGPNYGYTF. The DNA for the CDR3 is TGTGCCAGCAGTGAATTAGGGGGTCCTAACTATGGCTACACCTTC.